These 29 T cell receptor beta chains share one sample of origin, sequenced in a study of PD-1 blockade in classical Hodgkin lymphoma. The method was immunoSEQ multiplex PCR; TCRdb's version includes in-frame clones alone and lacks a portion of them. The sample lists approximately 18,000 clones, about four fifths occurring once. Every single patient, without exception, relapsed after autologous stem cell transplantation, and brentuximab vedotin exposure varied. The starting material was peripheral blood mononuclear cells (PBMCs), obtained before the second cycle of nivolumab. These receptors came from a human donor with classical Hodgkin lymphoma.

This chain links TRBV28 with TRBJ1-3; unclear D gene. Per germline, CDR1 MDHEN and CDR2 SYDVKM. V lost 8 bases and J 6 bases, leaving 11 bases between the germline ends. The CDR3 extends over 12 amino acids. The CDR3 loop is CASYYRANTIYF. CDR3 sequence (DNA): TGTGCCAGCTATTACCGTGCAAACACCATATATTTT.

This clone was observed a handful of times. The same CDR3 can be traced to other DNA sequences in this sample. This chain joins TRBV19 and TRBJ2-5; a possible D gene is TRBD1 (5 bases). Germline-derived CDR1 and CDR2 are LNHDA and SQIVND (reference sequence). Trimming stripped 8 bases from V and 4 bases from J, with 11 bases between. The CDR3 has 12 amino acids. CDR3 sequence: CASRQSGETQYF. The CDR3 region has the DNA TGTGCCAGTCGACAGTCGGGAGAGACCCAGTACTTC.

This chain joins TRBV7-9 and TRBJ2-7, with D perhaps matching TRBD1 (5 bases). V lost 4 bases to trimming and J lost 1 base, with 8 bases between them. The germline V gene has CDR1 SEHNR and CDR2 FQNEAQ (reference sequence). This CDR3 is built from 13 residues. The CDR3 nucleotides read TGTGCCAGCAGCTCTCGACAGTCCTACGAGCAGTACTTC. It translates to CASSSRQSYEQYF.

The rearrangement uses TRBV7-3 and TRBJ2-7; TRBD1 matches 7 bases. The V gene end was trimmed by 5 bases and the J gene end by 4 bases; junction bases not matched to a gene: 5. Germline CDR1 reads SGHTA; CDR2 reads FQGTGA. This CDR3 spans 13 amino acids. The CDR3 spells CASSALQGYEQYF. CDR3 in DNA: TGTGCCAGCAGCGCCCTACAGGGGTACGAGCAGTACTTC.

The chain recombines TRBV9 with TRBJ1-2; TRBD1 matches at 7 bases. Trimming removed 5 bases from V and 7 bases from J; junction bases left unmatched: 11. CDR1 is SGDLS and CDR2 is YYNGEE in the germline V gene. CDR3 size: 14 residues. The CDR3 loop reads CASSYARGLFGYTF. CDR3 DNA: TGTGCCAGCAGTTACGCGAGGGGGCTCTTTGGCTACACCTTC.

This sequence joins TRBV9 and TRBJ2-2; D may be TRBD2 (6 bases). CDR1 is SGDLS and CDR2 is YYNGEE in the germline V gene. Trimming left V 5 bases short and J 6 bases short, with 17 bases between. The CDR3 covers 15 residues. The CDR3 loop reads CASSGGQVAPGELFF. The CDR3 DNA follows: TGTGCCAGCAGTGGAGGGCAGGTAGCCCCCGGGGAGCTGTTTTTT. Looking up the rest from reference TRBV9 and TRBJ2-2 gives the full variable domain: DSGVTQTPKHLITATGQRVTLRCSPRSGDLSVYWYQQSLDQGLQFLIQYYNGEERAKGNILERFSAQQFPDLHSELNLSSLELGDSALYFCASSGGQVAPGELFFGEGSRLTVL.

The chain links TRBV4-1 to TRBJ2-5, with D unresolved. Trimming shortened V by 4 bases and J by 6 bases, and 9 bases separated the two germline ends. CDR3 length equals 12 residues. Germline V gene data show CDR1 as MGHRA and CDR2 as YSYEKL. CDR3 coding DNA: TGCGCCAGCAGCCGCTCTGGACAGACCCAGTACTTC. Protein: CASSRSGQTQYF.

V usage is TRBV10-3 and J usage is TRBJ1-2; no clear D gene. Germline loops: CDR1 ENHRY, CDR2 SYGVKD. V dropped 0 bases and J dropped 6 bases, with 14 bases sitting between them. The CDR3 contains 15 residues. In nucleotides, the CDR3 is TGTGCCATCAGTGAGTCGATCTCTCAGCTTGATGGCTACACCTTC. It translates to CAISESISQLDGYTF.

The V call is TRBV27, the J call TRBJ2-7; the match to TRBD1 covers 8 bases. V was pared by 6 bases and J by 0 bases, with 10 bases of the junction left unmatched. The CDR3 length is 16 residues. From germline, CDR1 is MNHEY and CDR2 SMNVEV (reference sequence). The CDR3 bases are TGTGCCAGCAGAATGAAACAGGGGGAAAGCTCCTACGAGCAGTACTTC. This codes for CASRMKQGESSYEQYF.

This sequence joins TRBV9 and TRBJ2-3; TRBD2 aligns across 10 bases. Germline values: CDR1 SGDLS, CDR2 YYNGEE. The J segment lost 0 bases and the V segment lost 1 base, leaving 8 bases of the junction unmatched. The CDR3 runs to 18 residues. Here the CDR3 DNA reads TGTGCCAGCAGCGTAAAGGCTAGCGGGGGATCAAGCACAGATACGCAGTATTTT. As protein: CASSVKASGGSSTDTQYF.

The chain has TRBV19 and TRBJ1-2; TRBD1 aligns across 10 bases. CDR3 length: 17 residues. The V segment lost 7 bases and the J segment 6 bases; nucleotides outside the gene matches: 17. CDR1 is LNHDA, CDR2 SQIVND, per germline (reference sequence). The CDR3 nucleotides are TGTGCCAGTACCGCTACCTCCGGGACAGGGGCGAGAGATGGCTACACCTTC. Its translation is CASTATSGTGARDGYTF.

V gene TRBV4-1 combines with J gene TRBJ1-1; no clear D. Germline V gives CDR1 MGHRA, CDR2 YSYEKL. CDR3 size: 14 residues. V lost 3 bases, J lost 1 base, and 9 bases lay in between. The CDR3 coding sequence is TGCGCCAGCAGCCAGCGGGGAGGGAACACTGAAGCTTTCTTT. Amino acids: CASSQRGGNTEAFF.

This rearrangement joins TRBV7-3 to TRBJ1-2; D gene unclear. CDR3 length: 13 residues. Trimming shortened V by 0 bases and J by 2 bases, and 4 bases separated the two germline ends. Per germline, CDR1 SGHTA and CDR2 FQGTGA. The CDR3, as DNA: TGTGCCAGCAGCTTAACGGACAACTATGGCTACACCTTC. Its translation is CASSLTDNYGYTF.

J is TRBJ1-4 and V is TRBV6-1; 9 nucleotides align to TRBD1. J was trimmed by 8 bases and V by 5 bases; bases with no gene match: 9. Germline V gene lookup returns CDR1 MNHNS and CDR2 SASEGT. The CDR3 contains 15 residues. CDR3 sequence reads: CASSILRTGDEKLFF. DNA of the CDR3: TGTGCCAGCAGTATCCTTAGGACAGGGGACGAAAAACTGTTTTTT.

V and J are TRBV28 and TRBJ2-7; D unclear. Germline CDR1 MDHEN, CDR2 SYDVKM. The CDR3 covers 13 residues. V was pared by 3 bases and J by 6 bases, with 12 bases between. The CDR3 DNA reads as TGTGCCAGCAGTTTCGGACCTGAGCCCGAGCAGTACTTC. Encoded protein: CASSFGPEPEQYF. Full variable domain (outside the CDR3, taken from reference TRBV28 and TRBJ2-7): DVKVTQSSRYLVKRTGEKVFLECVQDMDHENMFWYRQDPGLGLRLIYFSYDVKMKEKGDIPEGYSVSREKKERFSLILESASTNQTSMYLCASSFGPEPEQYFGPGTRLTVT.

The V and J genes are TRBV9 and TRBJ2-1; D not resolved. The CDR3 length is 18 residues. Trimming cost V 0 bases and J 3 bases, with 19 bases left between them. Germline V gene sequence: CDR1 SGDLS, CDR2 YYNGEE. This chain's CDR3 is CASSVEDQDAYLYNEQFF. The DNA of the CDR3 is TGTGCCAGCAGCGTAGAGGACCAGGACGCTTACCTCTACAATGAGCAGTTCTTC. Full variable domain (rest looked up from reference TRBV9 and TRBJ2-1): DSGVTQTPKHLITATGQRVTLRCSPRSGDLSVYWYQQSLDQGLQFLIQYYNGEERAKGNILERFSAQQFPDLHSELNLSSLELGDSALYFCASSVEDQDAYLYNEQFFGPGTRLTVL.

The chain carries TRBV27 and TRBJ1-4, with 9 bases identical to TRBD1. The V gene's germline CDR1 is MNHEY and CDR2 SMNVEV (reference sequence). The CDR3 length is 15 residues. J was trimmed by 5 bases and V by 6 bases; bases with no gene match: 7. The CDR3: CASRNLGQGNEKLFF. CDR3 DNA sequence: TGTGCCAGCAGGAACCTGGGACAGGGAAATGAAAAACTGTTTTTT.

The rearrangement joins TRBV7-6 to TRBJ2-3, with 16 positions matching TRBD2. This CDR3 comprises 17 residues. The V and J ends lost 5 bases and 8 bases, in that order; junction bases with no gene match: 10. Germline CDR1 reads SGHVS; CDR2 reads FNYEAQ. CDR3 in DNA: TGTGCCAGCAGCGCGGCGGGACTAGCGGGGGGGGTGGTTACGCAGTATTTT. Protein sequence: CASSAAGLAGGVVTQYF.

The chain couples TRBV19 to TRBJ1-2, with 9 bases fitting TRBD1. Losses at the gene ends were 6 bases for V and 3 bases for J; bases not matched to a gene: 8. CDR1 LNHDA and CDR2 SQIVND come from the germline V gene (reference sequence). The CDR3 consists of 15 residues. The CDR3 reads CASSLRDRDYYGYTF. The CDR3 DNA follows: TGTGCCAGTAGCCTTAGGGACAGGGATTACTATGGCTACACCTTC.

The chain uses TRBV19 and TRBJ1-2; D is possibly TRBD1 (5 bases). V dropped 2 bases and J dropped 5 bases, with 15 bases sitting between them. There are 15 residues in the CDR3. Germline CDR1 reads LNHDA; CDR2 reads SQIVND (reference sequence). The CDR3 here is CASSIPSGKAYGYTF. Here the CDR3 DNA reads TGTGCCAGTAGTATACCGTCAGGGAAGGCATATGGCTACACCTTC.

This chain links TRBV4-2 with TRBJ2-3; TRBD2 matches at 7 bases. Looked up from germline, CDR1 is LGHNA and CDR2 is YNFKEQ. V dropped 4 bases and J dropped 2; count of bases not matched to a gene: 6. The CDR3 spans 15 residues. The CDR3 reads CASSRDYRITDTQYF. CDR3 nucleotide sequence: TGTGCCAGCAGCCGGGACTACAGAATCACAGATACGCAGTATTTT.

A few counts support this clone. The J gene is TRBJ1-2, the V gene TRBV14; D unclear. The germline V and J ends were trimmed by 0 bases and 2 bases, with 7 bases remaining between them. CDR1 and CDR2 from the germline V gene are SGHDN and FVKESK. The CDR3 is 14 residues long. The DNA for the CDR3 is TGTGCCAGCAGCCAAGATAGAGTAAACTATGGCTACACCTTC. Translated: CASSQDRVNYGYTF. The whole variable domain, remainder taken from reference TRBV14 and TRBJ1-2, is EAGVTQFPSHSVIEKGQTVTLRCDPISGHDNLYWYRRVMGKEIKFLLHFVKESKQDESGMPNNRFLAERTGGTYSTLKVQPAELEDSGVYFCASSQDRVNYGYTFGSGTRLTVV.

The V call is TRBV11-2, the J call TRBJ2-6; 9 bases map to TRBD1. There are 18 residues in the CDR3. Losses at the gene ends were 5 bases for V and 4 bases for J; bases not matched to a gene: 12. Germline loops: CDR1 SGHAT, CDR2 FQNNGV. CDR3 region: CASSRSPGTGSGANVLTF. The DNA for the CDR3 is TGTGCCAGCAGCCGAAGTCCCGGGACAGGGTCCGGGGCCAACGTCCTGACTTTC.

CDR3 protein: CASSSEGLGEKLFF. CDR3 in DNA: TGTGCCAGCAGCTCCGAGGGTTTGGGTGAAAAACTGTTTTTT. The chain joins TRBV7-3 to TRBJ1-4; D remains ambiguous. This CDR3 comprises 14 residues. The V end was cut by 4 bases, the J end by 7 bases, with 13 bases between. Germline V CDR1 and CDR2: SGHTA, FQGTGA.

The CDR3 sequence is CASSSRGMSSREQYF. Written as DNA, the CDR3 is TGTGCCAGCAGCTCCCGAGGGATGAGCTCGCGAGAGCAGTACTTC. The chain joins TRBV7-9 to TRBJ2-7; D is perhaps TRBD2 (5 bases). From germline, CDR1 is SEHNR and CDR2 FQNEAQ (reference sequence). This CDR3 is 15 amino acids long. V dropped 4 bases and J dropped 7 bases, with 20 bases sitting between them.

The chain has TRBV10-3 and TRBJ1-5, with D perhaps TRBD1 (6 bases). The CDR3 is 16 amino acids. The V gene's germline CDR1 is ENHRY and CDR2 SYGVKD. V dropped 4 bases and J dropped 2 bases, with 15 bases sitting between them. In DNA form, the CDR3 reads TGTGCCATCAGTGGGGGGGCCCCTAGCGGCAATCAGCCCCAGCATTTT. This encodes CAISGGAPSGNQPQHF.

The J gene is TRBJ2-7, the V gene TRBV7-8; D might be TRBD1 or TRBD2, each matching 5 bases. Trimming removed 5 bases from V and 1 base from J, with 15 bases in between. Germline lookup yields CDR1 SGHVS and CDR2 FQNEAQ. The CDR3 sequence is 15 residues long. CDR3 DNA: TGTGCCAGCAGCCCATTCCAGGGACCTTCCTACGAGCAGTACTTC. Translating it yields CASSPFQGPSYEQYF.

This chain joins TRBV6-5 and TRBJ2-2; D is perhaps TRBD1 (5 bases). Germline CDR1 reads MNHEY; CDR2 reads SVGAGI. CDR3 length: 14 amino acids. V was trimmed by 0 bases and J by 6 bases, leaving 8 bases between them. CDR3 sequence: CASSYSRVAGELFF. DNA for the CDR3: TGTGCCAGCAGTTACTCCAGGGTGGCCGGGGAGCTGTTTTTT.

This clone was detected once. The chain recombines TRBV18 with TRBJ1-5; D remains unclear. The CDR3 loop spans 15 amino acids. The germline CDR1 and CDR2 sequences are KGHSH and LQKENI. V was cut by 1 base and J by 0 bases, with 7 bases left in between. The CDR3 loop is CASSPQSISNQPQHF. The CDR3 bases are TGTGCCAGCTCACCACAATCTATTAGCAATCAGCCCCAGCATTTT.